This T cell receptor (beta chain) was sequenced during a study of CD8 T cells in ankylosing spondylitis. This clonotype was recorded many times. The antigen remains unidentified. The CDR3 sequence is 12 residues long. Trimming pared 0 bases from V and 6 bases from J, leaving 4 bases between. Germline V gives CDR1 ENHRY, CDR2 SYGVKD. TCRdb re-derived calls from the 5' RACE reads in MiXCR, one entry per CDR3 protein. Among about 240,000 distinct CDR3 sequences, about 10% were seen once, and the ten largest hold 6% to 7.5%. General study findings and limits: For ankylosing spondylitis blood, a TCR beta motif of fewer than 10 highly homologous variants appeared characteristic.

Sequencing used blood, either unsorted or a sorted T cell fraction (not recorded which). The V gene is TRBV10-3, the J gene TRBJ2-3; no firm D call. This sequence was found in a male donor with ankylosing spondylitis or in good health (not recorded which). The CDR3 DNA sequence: TGTGCCATCAGTGAGTCGACCGATACGCAGTATTTT. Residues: CAISESTDTQYF.